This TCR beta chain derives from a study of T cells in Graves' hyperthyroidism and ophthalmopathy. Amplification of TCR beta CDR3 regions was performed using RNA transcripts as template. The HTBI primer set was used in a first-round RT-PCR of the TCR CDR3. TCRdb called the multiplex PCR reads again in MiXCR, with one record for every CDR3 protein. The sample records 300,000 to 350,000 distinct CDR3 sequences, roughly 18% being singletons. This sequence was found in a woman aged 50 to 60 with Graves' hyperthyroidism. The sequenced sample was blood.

CDR3 amino acids: CAISEPSGSNRYEQFF. CDR3 nucleotides: TGTGCCATCAGTGAACCCTCCGGGTCGAACCGCTACGAGCAGTTCTTC. The chain uses TRBV10-3 and TRBJ2-7; no clear D gene. The DNA end is more similar to TRBJ2-1, so the J call may be wrong. The CDR3 contains 16 residues. The germline V gene has CDR1 ENHRY and CDR2 SYGVKD.